This entry is about one TCR beta chain. The data were taken from a study of blood T cell repertoires in COVID-19. The CDR3 is 13 amino acids. CDR1 and CDR2 from the germline V gene are LGHNA and YNFKEQ. Trimming pared 4 bases from V and 6 bases from J, leaving 13 bases between. Profiling relied on immunoSEQ multiplex PCR, and the TCRdb table lists in-frame clones only, not all of them. Of tens of thousands of clones in the sample, around four fifths are singletons; the top ten hold under 50%. The source material was peripheral blood. This rearrangement joins TRBV4-2 to TRBJ2-7; D is possibly TRBD2 (5 bases). This receptor was identified in an elderly man with active or convalescent COVID-19. The DNA of the CDR3 is TGTGCCAGCAGCCCGAGGGCCTCCAGCGAGCAGTACTTC. This gives the protein CASSPRASSEQYF.